The next 32 T cell receptor beta chains were all read from a single sample in a study of T cell repertoires in cytomegalovirus infection. TCRdb used MiXCR to reprocess the reads, holding one entry per CDR3 protein. The repertoire holds roughly 230,000 distinct CDR3 sequences, with over 15% as singletons. The source material was CD8+ T cells from PBMCs. The receptors originated from a human donor in good health (CMV status not recorded). Some clones in this sample may be carry-over from other donors' samples.

In its sample, this clonotype was seen many times. The chain recombines TRBV7-2 with TRBJ1-6, with no clear D. This CDR3 contains 18 residues. Trimming stripped 0 bases from V and 9 bases from J, with 21 bases between. Germline CDR1 is SGHTA and CDR2 is FQGNSA. The CDR3 coding sequence is TGTGCCAGCAGCTTAGCGGTCTCCTGGGAAGGGTACGTTTCACCCCTCCACTTT. This codes for CASSLAVSWEGYVSPLHF.

On this clonotype: This may stem from a read error, because a much larger clone lies one nucleotide away. The chain carries TRBV6-6 and TRBJ1-2, with 7 bases matching TRBD1. This CDR3 contains 14 residues. CDR1 is MNHNY, CDR2 SVGAGI, per germline (reference sequence). The CDR3 spells CASNSLETGSGYSF. The CDR3 DNA sequence: TGTGCCAGCAATAGTCTGGAGACAGGGTCTGGCTACTCCTTC.

The chain links TRBV4-1 to TRBJ1-1; D not certain. This CDR3 has 15 residues. The germline V gene has CDR1 MGHRA and CDR2 YSYEKL. V lost 1 base and J 0 bases, leaving 9 bases between the germline ends. The CDR3 region is CASSQGSTLNTEAFF. The CDR3 nucleotides are TGCGCCAGCAGCCAAGGTAGTACTCTGAACACTGAAGCTTTCTTT.

This clonotype was seen only a few times. V and J are TRBV18 and TRBJ2-5; unclear D gene. V dropped 5 bases and J dropped 3 bases, with 7 bases sitting between them. The CDR3 has 12 residues. The V gene's germline CDR1 is KGHSH and CDR2 LQKENI. CDR3 DNA: TGTGCCAGCTCAGCGTCAGAAGAGACCCAGTACTTC. Protein product: CASSASEETQYF.

This clonotype was seen many times. The chain employs TRBV7-9 and TRBJ2-7; tentatively, D is TRBD2 (7 bases). This CDR3 is 13 amino acids long. CDR1 and CDR2 (germline): SEHNR, FQNEAQ (reference sequence). The V end lost 3 bases, the J end lost 4 bases, and 10 bases lay between the germline ends. The CDR3 region has the DNA TGTGCCAGCAGCTTCGGGGGGCAATACGAGCAGTACTTC. As protein: CASSFGGQYEQYF.

This clonotype has just a few counts. This chain connects TRBV9 to TRBJ2-1; D ambiguous. This CDR3 has 14 amino acids. Germline V gene sequence: CDR1 SGDLS, CDR2 YYNGEE. V lost 0 bases and J lost 7, with 11 bases in between. The CDR3 coding sequence is TGTGCCAGCAGCGTAGGGGCGGAACCTAATGAGCAGTTCTTC. It translates to CASSVGAEPNEQFF.

This clonotype has at least ten counts. This sequence joins TRBV7-2 and TRBJ2-7; D might be TRBD1 (6 bases). The CDR3 is 15 residues long. Germline assignment: CDR1 SGHTA and CDR2 FQGNSA. Trimming shortened V by 1 base and J by 1 base, and 11 bases separated the two germline ends. CDR3 protein: CASSLDGRGSYEQYF. CDR3 bases: TGTGCCAGCAGCTTAGACGGCAGGGGTTCCTACGAGCAGTACTTC.

This clonotype has at least ten counts. The CDR3 loop reads CASSITGIGQPQHF. In DNA form, the CDR3 reads TGTGCCAGTAGTATCACAGGGATTGGTCAGCCCCAGCATTTT. The V gene is TRBV19, the J gene TRBJ1-5; possible D gene TRBD1, 6 bases. V lost 3 bases and J 6 bases, leaving 12 bases between the germline ends. This CDR3 is 14 amino acids long. The germline CDR1 and CDR2 sequences are LNHDA and SQIVND (reference sequence).

This clonotype has a count of ten or more. This chain joins TRBV6-1 and TRBJ1-5, with TRBD1 identical over 7 bases. The CDR3 extends over 15 amino acids. The germline CDR1 and CDR2 sequences are MNHNS and SASEGT. V lost 5 bases and J lost 5; bases outside the gene matches: 9. The CDR3 DNA reads TGTGCCAGCAGTCCCTACGACAGGGCTGATCAGCCCCAGCATTTT. Its protein product is CASSPYDRADQPQHF.

V usage is TRBV7-4 and J usage is TRBJ2-2; TRBD2 aligns across 9 bases. The CDR3 loop spans 17 amino acids. Germline V gene lookup returns CDR1 SGHVT and CDR2 SQSDAQ. V lost 5 bases, J lost 0 bases, and 7 bases stayed unmatched. The CDR3 nucleotides are TGTGCCAGCAGCGGGACTAGCAGGGGATCGAACACCGGGGAGCTGTTTTTT. This codes for CASSGTSRGSNTGELFF.

This clonotype was counted a few times. V and J are TRBV4-1 and TRBJ1-1; TRBD1 is a possible D gene (6 bases). Trimming pared 4 bases from V and 2 bases from J, leaving 14 bases between. The CDR3 sequence is 15 residues long. Germline-derived CDR1 and CDR2 are MGHRA and YSYEKL. In DNA, the CDR3 is TGCGCCAGCAGCCGACCGGACAGCCCAAACACTGAAGCTTTCTTT. It yields the protein CASSRPDSPNTEAFF.

The chain combines TRBV20-1 with TRBJ2-7; TRBD1 agrees at 9 bases. V dropped 7 bases and J dropped 2; count of bases not matched to a gene: 9. The CDR3 runs 14 residues. CDR1 is DFQATT and CDR2 is SNEGSKA in the germline V gene (reference sequence). As DNA, the CDR3 is TGCAGTGTTCTCGGGGACAGGGTAACCTACGAGCAGTACTTC. Residues: CSVLGDRVTYEQYF.

This clonotype was detected ten times or more. The J gene is TRBJ2-3, the V gene TRBV7-6, with 9 bases that match TRBD2. V shed 5 bases and J 2 bases; nucleotides not matched to a gene: 11. This CDR3 region has 17 residues. CDR1 SGHVS and CDR2 FNYEAQ come from the germline V gene. In DNA, the CDR3 is TGTGCCAGCAGCCTAGGGGCTAGCGGGGCGTTCACAGATACGCAGTATTTT. Its protein product is CASSLGASGAFTDTQYF.

This clonotype has a handful of counts. This chain links TRBV4-1 with TRBJ2-1; D is possibly TRBD1 (5 bases). Between the trimmed V and J ends, which lost 3 bases and 4 bases, there was a span of 10 bases. Germline V gives CDR1 MGHRA, CDR2 YSYEKL. This CDR3 has 14 amino acids. The CDR3 region is CASSQRQFYNEQFF. As DNA, the CDR3 is TGCGCCAGCAGCCAGCGACAGTTTTACAATGAGCAGTTCTTC.

The chain carries TRBV29-1 and TRBJ1-1, with a weak D call TRBD1 (6 bases). V lost 5 bases and J 8 bases, leaving 15 bases between the germline ends. Germline V CDR1 and CDR2: SQVTM, ANQGSEA. The CDR3 length is 12 residues. The DNA of the CDR3 is TGCAGCGTTAAAAATAACCAGGGGGAAGCTTTCTTT. Protein: CSVKNNQGEAFF. The complete variable domain, with remaining parts taken from reference TRBV29-1 and TRBJ1-1, reads SAVISQKPSRDICQRGTSLTIQCQVDSQVTMMFWYRQQPGQSLTLIATANQGSEATYESGFVIDKFPISRPNLTFSTLTVSNMSPEDSSIYLCSVKNNQGEAFFGQGTRLTVV.

The table lists this clonotype with many counts. V and J are TRBV28 and TRBJ2-3; D is perhaps TRBD2 (5 bases). The CDR3 is 13 residues long. In germline, CDR1 is MDHEN, CDR2 SYDVKM. V shed 5 bases and J shed 10 bases, with 16 bases lying between them. The CDR3 sequence: CASSPFLDGAQYF. DNA of the CDR3: TGTGCCAGCAGTCCCTTTCTGGACGGGGCGCAGTATTTT.

The chain links TRBV4-1 to TRBJ2-1, with 15 bases aligning to TRBD2. Losses at the gene ends were 3 bases for V and 8 bases for J; bases not matched to a gene: 2. Germline lookup yields CDR1 MGHRA and CDR2 YSYEKL. The CDR3 length is 15 residues. CDR3 bases: TGCGCCAGCAGCCACAGGACTAGCGGGGGGGATGAGCAGTTCTTC. Amino acids: CASSHRTSGGDEQFF.

The J gene is TRBJ2-1, the V gene TRBV5-6, with 11 nucleotides matching TRBD2. The germline gives CDR1 SGHDT, CDR2 YYEEEE. There are 16 residues in the CDR3. The V gene end was trimmed by 4 bases and the J gene end by 4 bases; junction bases not matched to a gene: 7. This CDR3 reads CASSRKTSGVYNEQFF. The CDR3 DNA follows: TGTGCCAGCAGCAGGAAGACTAGCGGGGTATACAATGAGCAGTTCTTC. The whole variable domain, filled in from reference TRBV5-6 and TRBJ2-1, reads DAGVTQSPTHLIKTRGQQVTLRCSPKSGHDTVSWYQQALGQGPQFIFQYYEEEERQRGNFPDRFSGHQFPNYSSELNVNALLLGDSALYLCASSRKTSGVYNEQFFGPGTRLTVL.

This clonotype was detected only once. The V and J genes are TRBV5-1 and TRBJ2-3, with TRBD2 matching over 11 bases. V lost 4 bases, J lost 5 bases, and 6 bases stayed unmatched. The germline CDR1 and CDR2 sequences are SGHRS and YFSETQ. CDR3 length: 15 residues. The CDR3 coding sequence is TGCGCCAGCAGCAGCGGGACTAGCGGCTTAGATACGCAGTATTTT. It specifies CASSSGTSGLDTQYF. Together with reference TRBV5-1 and TRBJ2-3, the CDR3 gives the full variable domain: KAGVTQTPRYLIKTRGQQVTLSCSPISGHRSVSWYQQTPGQGLQFLFEYFSETQRNKGNFPGRFSGRQFSNSRSEMNVSTLELGDSALYLCASSSGTSGLDTQYFGPGTRLTVL.

This clonotype was detected only a few times. The rearrangement links TRBV7-8 to TRBJ2-3; D gene uncertain. Germline lookup yields CDR1 SGHVS and CDR2 FQNEAQ. Trimming shortened V by 0 bases and J by 2 bases, and 9 bases separated the two germline ends. The CDR3 covers 15 residues. This CDR3 is CASSLAYVNTDTQYF. In DNA form, the CDR3 reads TGTGCCAGCAGCTTAGCGTATGTTAACACAGATACGCAGTATTTT.

The DNA for the CDR3 is TGTGCCAGCACGGAGCCGGGACAGGGTGTAACTGAAGCTTTCTTT. It codes for CASTEPGQGVTEAFF. The chain uses TRBV6-2 or TRBV6-3 and TRBJ1-1; 9 bases fit TRBD1. The CDR3 spans 15 residues. Germline-derived CDR1 and CDR2 are MNHEY and SVGEGT. V dropped 7 bases and J dropped 5; count of bases not matched to a gene: 11.

V usage is TRBV20-1 and J usage is TRBJ1-1; D is uncertain. This CDR3 spans 12 amino acids. Germline V gene lookup returns CDR1 DFQATT and CDR2 SNEGSKA (reference sequence). Trimming cost V 3 bases and J 3 bases, with 8 bases left between them. The CDR3 region has the DNA TGCAGTGCTAGTTCTTCGGACACTGAAGCTTTCTTT. Amino acid sequence: CSASSSDTEAFF.

This clonotype was observed a few times. V is TRBV7-9 and J is TRBJ2-3; 9 nucleotides match TRBD2. The V and J ends lost 3 bases and 2 bases, in that order; junction bases with no gene match: 3. The CDR3 totals 15 residues. The germline V gene encodes CDR1 SEHNR and CDR2 FQNEAQ (reference sequence). The CDR3, as DNA: TGTGCCAGCAGCTTTAGCGGGGGATACACAGATACGCAGTATTTT. Its translation is CASSFSGGYTDTQYF.

This clonotype was seen ten or more times. The gene calls are TRBV19 and TRBJ1-1, with D perhaps TRBD1 (6 bases). The CDR3 has 13 amino acids. The ends were cut back, 5 bases at V and 5 bases at J, with 12 bases in the middle. Germline CDR1 and CDR2: LNHDA and SQIVND (reference sequence). The CDR3 is CASSYRGATEAFF. For the CDR3, the DNA is TGTGCCAGTAGTTATAGGGGGGCGACTGAAGCTTTCTTT.

This clonotype was seen repeatedly, ten times or more. The junction and the germline gene differ at one end; a read error may be behind it. V and J are TRBV2 and TRBJ2-7; D may match TRBD1 or TRBD2 (5 bases each). The CDR3 covers 10 residues. The germline V gene has CDR1 SNHLY and CDR2 FYNNEI. The CDR3 reads CASRSGATNF. The CDR3 bases are TGTGCCAGCAGGTCCGGGGCGACCAACTTC.

This clonotype appeared a few times. J is TRBJ1-2 and V is TRBV20-1, with D tentatively TRBD1 (6 bases). CDR3 length equals 14 residues. V lost 1 base and J lost 2, with 11 bases in between. CDR1 is DFQATT and CDR2 is SNEGSKA in the germline V gene (reference sequence). CDR3 DNA: TGCAGTGCTAGAGGCCAGGGGATCAACTATGGCTACACCTTC. Protein: CSARGQGINYGYTF.

The J gene is TRBJ1-5, the V gene TRBV5-6; tentatively, D is TRBD1 (5 bases). This CDR3 has 14 residues. The V gene lost 1 base and the J gene lost 7 bases, with 12 bases spanning the gap. Germline CDR1 is SGHDT and CDR2 is YYEEEE. The CDR3, as DNA: TGTGCCAGCAGCTTGCAAGGGGTGAAGCAGCCCCAGCATTTT. Protein product: CASSLQGVKQPQHF.

This clonotype appeared many times. The chain combines TRBV7-9 with TRBJ1-1, with unresolved D. V lost 5 bases and J 0 bases, leaving 4 bases between the germline ends. This CDR3 comprises 12 residues. Germline V gene sequence: CDR1 SEHNR, CDR2 FQNEAQ (reference sequence). The CDR3: CASSPVNTEAFF. Written as DNA, the CDR3 is TGTGCCAGCAGCCCGGTGAACACTGAAGCTTTCTTT.

A few counts support this clonotype. This chain joins TRBV5-1 and TRBJ2-7; D is perhaps TRBD2 (6 bases). V lost 4 bases and J lost 0, with 11 bases in between. The CDR3 is 14 residues long. From germline, CDR1 is SGHRS and CDR2 YFSETQ. The CDR3 here is CASSTEGLSYEQYF. The CDR3 coding sequence is TGCGCCAGCAGCACGGAGGGCCTCTCCTACGAGCAGTACTTC.

The V call is TRBV27, the J call TRBJ2-3; D may be TRBD2 (5 bases). Trimming removed 5 bases from V and 6 bases from J, with 15 bases in between. The germline CDR1 and CDR2 sequences are MNHEY and SMNVEV (reference sequence). The CDR3 is 14 amino acids. The CDR3 DNA is TGTGCCAGCAGTATTATCGCTCCGGGGGATACGCAGTATTTT. As protein: CASSIIAPGDTQYF.

This clonotype has only a few counts. The genes are TRBV4-1 and TRBJ2-1, with a weak D call TRBD1 (6 bases). Deletions cut 0 bases from V and 3 bases from J, with 21 bases between. Germline V gene data show CDR1 as MGHRA and CDR2 as YSYEKL. The CDR3 extends over 19 amino acids. CDR3 amino acids: CASSQDPEQGPLFYNEQFF. CDR3 sequence (DNA): TGCGCCAGCAGCCAAGACCCCGAACAGGGCCCACTGTTCTACAATGAGCAGTTCTTC.

This clonotype was seen only a few times. V and J are TRBV7-9 and TRBJ2-7; possibly TRBD2 for D (5 bases). V dropped 4 bases and J dropped 8 bases, with 18 bases sitting between them. The CDR3 loop spans 14 amino acids. CDR1 and CDR2 (germline): SEHNR, FQNEAQ (reference sequence). CDR3 in DNA: TGTGCCAGCAGCTCGGGGTCAGAGCCTAACCAGCAGTACTTC. Translated: CASSSGSEPNQQYF.